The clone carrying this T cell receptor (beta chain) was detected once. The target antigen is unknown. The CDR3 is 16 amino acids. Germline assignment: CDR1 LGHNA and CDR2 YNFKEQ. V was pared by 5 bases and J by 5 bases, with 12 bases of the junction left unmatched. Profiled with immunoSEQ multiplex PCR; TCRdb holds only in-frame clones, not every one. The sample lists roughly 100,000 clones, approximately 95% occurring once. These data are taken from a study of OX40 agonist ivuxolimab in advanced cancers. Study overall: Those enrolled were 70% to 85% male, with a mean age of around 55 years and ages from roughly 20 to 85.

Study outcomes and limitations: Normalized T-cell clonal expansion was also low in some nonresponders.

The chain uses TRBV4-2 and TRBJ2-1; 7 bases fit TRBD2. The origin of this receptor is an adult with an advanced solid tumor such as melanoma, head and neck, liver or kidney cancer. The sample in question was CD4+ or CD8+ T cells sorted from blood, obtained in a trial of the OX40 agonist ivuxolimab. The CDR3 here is CASSFSRVGLNNEQFF. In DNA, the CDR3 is TGTGCCAGCAGCTTTTCAAGGGTGGGACTAAACAATGAGCAGTTCTTC.